The clone carrying this TCR beta chain showed up just once. As yet, its antigen is unknown. Germline loops: CDR1 SEHNR, CDR2 FQNEAQ (reference sequence). V gave up 4 bases and J gave up 10 bases; unmatched junction bases: 7. This CDR3 is 14 amino acids long. Libraries were prepared by immunoSEQ multiplex PCR; TCRdb keeps only in-frame clonotypes and omits some of them. There are roughly 50,000 clones in the sample; 60% to 85% occur only once, and roughly 6.6% lies in the top ten. The data were taken from a study of T cell responses to AZD1222 COVID-19 vaccine. Whole-study context: Pooled together were second doses at about 4 or about 12 weeks.

Study-wide results and caveats: Only five or six people who got AZD1222 tested seropositive at baseline. Donors skewed white British and female; clonal diversity was possibly underestimated.

This TCR derives from an adult in good health. This chain uses TRBV7-9 with TRBJ1-6; 7 bases map to TRBD1. Here the sequenced sample was peripheral blood, taken on day 0 of AZD1222 vaccination. The CDR3 coding sequence is TGTGCCAGCAGCTCGGACAGGACGGGATCACCCCTCCACTTT. As protein: CASSSDRTGSPLHF.